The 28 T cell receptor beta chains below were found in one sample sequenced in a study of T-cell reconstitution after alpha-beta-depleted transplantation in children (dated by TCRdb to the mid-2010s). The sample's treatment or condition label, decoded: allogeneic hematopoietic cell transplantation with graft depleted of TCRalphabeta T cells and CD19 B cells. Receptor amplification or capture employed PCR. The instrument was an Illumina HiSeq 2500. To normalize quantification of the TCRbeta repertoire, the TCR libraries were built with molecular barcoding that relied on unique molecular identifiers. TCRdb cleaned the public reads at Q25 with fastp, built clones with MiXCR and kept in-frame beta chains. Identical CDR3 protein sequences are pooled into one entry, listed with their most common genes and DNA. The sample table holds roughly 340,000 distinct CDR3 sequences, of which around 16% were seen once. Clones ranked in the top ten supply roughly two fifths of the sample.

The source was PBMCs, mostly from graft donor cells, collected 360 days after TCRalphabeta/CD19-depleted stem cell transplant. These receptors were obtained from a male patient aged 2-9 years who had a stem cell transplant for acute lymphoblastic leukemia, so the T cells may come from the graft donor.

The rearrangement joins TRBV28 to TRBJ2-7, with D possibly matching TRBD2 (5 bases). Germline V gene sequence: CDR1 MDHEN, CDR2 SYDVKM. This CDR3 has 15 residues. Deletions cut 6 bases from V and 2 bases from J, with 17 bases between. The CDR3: CASSLFGRSTYEQYF. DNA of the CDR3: TGTGCCAGCAGCCTCTTTGGGAGATCGACCTACGAGCAGTACTTC.

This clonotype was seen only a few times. The CDR3 is CASSLYGRADWGKGTGELFF. CDR3 DNA: TGTGCCAGCAGCTTATACGGGAGGGCCGATTGGGGAAAAGGGACCGGGGAGCTGTTTTTT. J is TRBJ2-2 and V is TRBV7-6; 8 nucleotides match TRBD2. The CDR3 extends over 20 amino acids. The germline gives CDR1 SGHVS, CDR2 FNYEAQ. The J segment lost 5 bases and the V segment lost 2 bases, leaving 19 bases of the junction unmatched.

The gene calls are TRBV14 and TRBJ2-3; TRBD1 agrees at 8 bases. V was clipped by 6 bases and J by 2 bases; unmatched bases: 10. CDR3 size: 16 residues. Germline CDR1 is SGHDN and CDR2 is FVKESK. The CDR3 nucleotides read TGTGCCAGCAGTTCCGGGACAGGTTTTTTCACAGATACGCAGTATTTT. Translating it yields CASSSGTGFFTDTQYF. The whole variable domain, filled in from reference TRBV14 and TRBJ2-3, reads EAGVTQFPSHSVIEKGQTVTLRCDPISGHDNLYWYRRVMGKEIKFLLHFVKESKQDESGMPNNRFLAERTGGTYSTLKVQPAELEDSGVYFCASSSGTGFFTDTQYFGPGTRLTVL.

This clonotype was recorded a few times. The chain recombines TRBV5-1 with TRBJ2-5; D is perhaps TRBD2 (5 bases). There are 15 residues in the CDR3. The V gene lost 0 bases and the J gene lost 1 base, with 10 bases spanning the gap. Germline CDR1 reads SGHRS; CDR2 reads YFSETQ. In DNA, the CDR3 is TGCGCCAGCAGCTTGGCTGGAGGTGGCCAAGAGACCCAGTACTTC. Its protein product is CASSLAGGGQETQYF.

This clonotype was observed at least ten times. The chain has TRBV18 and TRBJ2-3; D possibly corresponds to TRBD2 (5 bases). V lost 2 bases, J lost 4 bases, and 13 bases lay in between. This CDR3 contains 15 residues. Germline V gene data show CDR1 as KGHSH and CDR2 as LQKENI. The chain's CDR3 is CASSPGSRTPDTQYF. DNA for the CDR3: TGTGCCAGCTCACCAGGGAGTAGGACCCCAGATACGCAGTATTTT.

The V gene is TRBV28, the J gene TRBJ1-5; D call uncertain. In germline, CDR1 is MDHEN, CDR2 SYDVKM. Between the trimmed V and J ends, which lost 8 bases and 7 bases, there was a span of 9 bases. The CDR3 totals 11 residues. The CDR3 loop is CASGGQQPQHF. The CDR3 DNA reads TGTGCCAGCGGTGGTCAGCAGCCCCAGCATTTT.

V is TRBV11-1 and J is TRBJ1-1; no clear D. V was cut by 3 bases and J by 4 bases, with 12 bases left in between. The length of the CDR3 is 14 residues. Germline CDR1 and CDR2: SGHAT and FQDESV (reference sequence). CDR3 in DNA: TGTGCCAGCAGCTTCGAGGTGGGCGGCACTGAAGCTTTCTTT. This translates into CASSFEVGGTEAFF. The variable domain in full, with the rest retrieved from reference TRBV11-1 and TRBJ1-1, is EAEVAQSPRYKITEKSQAVAFWCDPISGHATLYWYRQILGQGPELLVQFQDESVVDDSQLPKDRFSAERLKGVDSTLKIQPAELGDSAMYLCASSFEVGGTEAFFGQGTRLTVV.

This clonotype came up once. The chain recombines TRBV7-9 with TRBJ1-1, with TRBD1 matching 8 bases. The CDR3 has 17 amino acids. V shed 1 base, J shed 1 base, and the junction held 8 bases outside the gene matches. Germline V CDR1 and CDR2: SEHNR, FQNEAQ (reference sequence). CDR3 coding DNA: TGTGCCAGCAGCTTAGTGGCAGGGGGCTATAAGAACACTGAAGCTTTCTTT. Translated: CASSLVAGGYKNTEAFF.

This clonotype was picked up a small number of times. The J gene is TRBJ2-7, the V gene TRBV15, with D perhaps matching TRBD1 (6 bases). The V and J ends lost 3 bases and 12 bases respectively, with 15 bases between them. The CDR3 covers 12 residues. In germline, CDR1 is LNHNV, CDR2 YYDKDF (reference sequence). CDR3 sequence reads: CATSSPWGHRYF. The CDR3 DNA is TGTGCCACCAGCAGTCCATGGGGACACAGGTACTTC.

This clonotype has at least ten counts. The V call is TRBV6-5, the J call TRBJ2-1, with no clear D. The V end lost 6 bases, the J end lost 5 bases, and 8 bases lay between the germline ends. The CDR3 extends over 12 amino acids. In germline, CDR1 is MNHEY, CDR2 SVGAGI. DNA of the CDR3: TGTGCCAGCAGCCCCCATCACAATGAGCAGTTCTTC. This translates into CASSPHHNEQFF.

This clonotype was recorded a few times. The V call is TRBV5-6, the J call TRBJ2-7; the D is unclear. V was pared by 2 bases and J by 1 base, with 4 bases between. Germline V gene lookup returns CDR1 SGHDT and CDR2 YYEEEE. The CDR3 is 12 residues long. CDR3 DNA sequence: TGTGCCAGCAGCTTTTGGTCCTACGAGCAGTACTTC. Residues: CASSFWSYEQYF.

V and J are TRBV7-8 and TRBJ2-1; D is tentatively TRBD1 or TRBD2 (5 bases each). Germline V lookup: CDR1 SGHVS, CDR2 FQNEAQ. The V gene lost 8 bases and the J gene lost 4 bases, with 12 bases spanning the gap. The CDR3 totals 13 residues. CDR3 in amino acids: CASAPGRYNEQFF. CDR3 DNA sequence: TGTGCCAGCGCCCCGGGGCGGTACAATGAGCAGTTCTTC.

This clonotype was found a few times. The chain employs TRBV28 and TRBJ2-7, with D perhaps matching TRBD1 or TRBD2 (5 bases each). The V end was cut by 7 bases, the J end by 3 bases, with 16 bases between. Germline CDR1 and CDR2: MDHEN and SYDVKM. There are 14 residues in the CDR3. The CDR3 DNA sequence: TGTGCCAGCACCCTACGGGGCTTTAACTACGAGCAGTACTTC. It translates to CASTLRGFNYEQYF.

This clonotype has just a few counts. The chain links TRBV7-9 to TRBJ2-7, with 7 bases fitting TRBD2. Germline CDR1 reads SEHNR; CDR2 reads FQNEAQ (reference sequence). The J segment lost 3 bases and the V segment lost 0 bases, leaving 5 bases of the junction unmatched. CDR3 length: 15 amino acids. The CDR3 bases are TGTGCCAGCAGCTTAGCGTTAGGGAGGGACTACGAGCAGTACTTC. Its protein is CASSLALGRDYEQYF.

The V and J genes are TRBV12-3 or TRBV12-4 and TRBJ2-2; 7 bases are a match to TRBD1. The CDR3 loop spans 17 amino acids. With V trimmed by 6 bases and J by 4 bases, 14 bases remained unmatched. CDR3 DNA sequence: TGTGCCAGCAGCCCCATGGACAGGCCCGGAGGCACCGGGGAGCTGTTTTTT. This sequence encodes CASSPMDRPGGTGELFF.

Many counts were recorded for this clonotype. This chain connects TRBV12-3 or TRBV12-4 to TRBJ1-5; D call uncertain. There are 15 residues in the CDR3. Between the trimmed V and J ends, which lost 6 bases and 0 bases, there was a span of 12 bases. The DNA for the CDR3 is TGTGCCAGCAGCCCACGACAATTTAGCAATCAGCCCCAGCATTTT. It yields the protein CASSPRQFSNQPQHF.

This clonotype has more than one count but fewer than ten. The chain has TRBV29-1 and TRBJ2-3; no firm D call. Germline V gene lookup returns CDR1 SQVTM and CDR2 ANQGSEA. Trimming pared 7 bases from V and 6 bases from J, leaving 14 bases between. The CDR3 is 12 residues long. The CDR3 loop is CSGLGAADTQYF. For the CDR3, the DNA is TGCAGCGGCCTGGGTGCGGCGGATACGCAGTATTTT.

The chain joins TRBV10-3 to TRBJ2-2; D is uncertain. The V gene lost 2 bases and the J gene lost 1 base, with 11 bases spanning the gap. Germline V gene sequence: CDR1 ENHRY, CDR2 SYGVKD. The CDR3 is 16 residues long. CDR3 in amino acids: CAISELPGRNTGELFF. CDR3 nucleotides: TGTGCCATCAGTGAGCTCCCGGGTAGGAACACCGGGGAGCTGTTTTTT.

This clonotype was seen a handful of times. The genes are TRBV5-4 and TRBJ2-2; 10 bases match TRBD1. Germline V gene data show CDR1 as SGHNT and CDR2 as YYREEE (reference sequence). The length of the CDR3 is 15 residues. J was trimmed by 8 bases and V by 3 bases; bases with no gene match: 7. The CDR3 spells CASSSGTGARGELFF. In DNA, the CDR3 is TGTGCCAGCAGCTCCGGGACAGGGGCCCGAGGGGAGCTGTTTTTT.

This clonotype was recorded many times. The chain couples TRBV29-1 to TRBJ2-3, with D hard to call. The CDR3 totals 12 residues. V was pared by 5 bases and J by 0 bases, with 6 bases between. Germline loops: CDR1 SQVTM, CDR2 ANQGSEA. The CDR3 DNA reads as TGCAGCGTTCACGGCAGCACAGATACGCAGTATTTT. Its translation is CSVHGSTDTQYF.

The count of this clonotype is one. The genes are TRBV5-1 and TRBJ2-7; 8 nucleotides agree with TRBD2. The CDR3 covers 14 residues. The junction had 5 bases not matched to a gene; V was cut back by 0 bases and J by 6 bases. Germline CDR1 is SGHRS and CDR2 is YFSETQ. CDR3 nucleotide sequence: TGCGCCAGCAGCTTGGGGCCGGGAGGGGTCGAGCAGTACTTC. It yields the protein CASSLGPGGVEQYF.

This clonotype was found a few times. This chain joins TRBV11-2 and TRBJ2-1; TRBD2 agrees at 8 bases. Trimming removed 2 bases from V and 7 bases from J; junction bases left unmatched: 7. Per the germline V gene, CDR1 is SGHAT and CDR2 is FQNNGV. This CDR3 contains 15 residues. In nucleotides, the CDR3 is TGTGCCAGCAGCTTATTTCCGGAGCGGGAGAATGAGCAGTTCTTC. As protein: CASSLFPERENEQFF.

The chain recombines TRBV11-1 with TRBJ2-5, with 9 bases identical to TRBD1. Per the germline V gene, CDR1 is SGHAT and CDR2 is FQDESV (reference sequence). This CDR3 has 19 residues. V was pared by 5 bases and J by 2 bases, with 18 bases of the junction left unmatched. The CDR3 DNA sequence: TGTGCCAGCAGCGGACACAGGGGGCCGGTAGGGACCAAACAAGAGACCCAGTACTTC. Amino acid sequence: CASSGHRGPVGTKQETQYF.

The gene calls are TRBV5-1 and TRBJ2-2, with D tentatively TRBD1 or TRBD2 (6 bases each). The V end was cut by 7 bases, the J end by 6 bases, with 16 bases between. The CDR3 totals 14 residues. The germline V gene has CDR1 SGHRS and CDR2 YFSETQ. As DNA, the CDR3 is TGCGCCAGCTCGCTTGAGGGGGGAGCCGGGGAGCTGTTTTTT. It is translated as CASSLEGGAGELFF.

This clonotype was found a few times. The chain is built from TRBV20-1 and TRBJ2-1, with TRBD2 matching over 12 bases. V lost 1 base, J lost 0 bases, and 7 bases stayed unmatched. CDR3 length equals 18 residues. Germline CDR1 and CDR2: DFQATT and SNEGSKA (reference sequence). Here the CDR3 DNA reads TGCAGTGCTAGAGGGGCTAGCGGGAGGGCCTTCTCCTACAATGAGCAGTTCTTC. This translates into CSARGASGRAFSYNEQFF.

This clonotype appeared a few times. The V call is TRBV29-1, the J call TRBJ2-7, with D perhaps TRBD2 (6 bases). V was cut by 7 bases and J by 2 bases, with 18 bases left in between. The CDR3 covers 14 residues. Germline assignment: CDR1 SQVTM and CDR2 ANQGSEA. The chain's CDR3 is CSATMGGLAYEQYF. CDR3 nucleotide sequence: TGCAGCGCTACCATGGGGGGTTTGGCCTACGAGCAGTACTTC.

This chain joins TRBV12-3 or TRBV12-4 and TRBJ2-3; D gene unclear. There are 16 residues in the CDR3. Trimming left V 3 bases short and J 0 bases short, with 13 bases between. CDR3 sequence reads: CASSLWRSSSTDTQYF. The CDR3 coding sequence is TGTGCCAGCAGTTTGTGGCGGAGCTCTAGCACAGATACGCAGTATTTT.

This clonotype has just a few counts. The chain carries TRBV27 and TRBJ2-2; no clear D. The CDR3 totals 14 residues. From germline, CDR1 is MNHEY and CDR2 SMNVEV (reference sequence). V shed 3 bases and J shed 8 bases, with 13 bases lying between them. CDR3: CASSFGVKGGELFF. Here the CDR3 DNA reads TGTGCCAGCAGTTTTGGGGTCAAGGGTGGGGAGCTGTTTTTT.